The clone carrying this T cell receptor (beta chain) turned up a few times. Its target is unknown. V was trimmed by 0 bases and J by 2 bases, leaving 14 bases between them. This CDR3 has 17 amino acids. CDR1 and CDR2 (germline): SGHRS, YFSETQ. These data originate in a study of cytomegalovirus exposure and HLA in healthy donors. General study findings and limits: Rates of TCR association differed by HLA locus in a later analysis, with DRB1 highest and HLA-C lowest. Sequencing had likely introduced a cluster of highly shared sequence variants as an artifact. TCR beta chain V- and J-gene trimming was linked, in a later analysis, to a missense variant in DCLRE1C.

It was with 60 Vbeta and 13 Jbeta primers that the PCR ran. Clones were sequenced by immunoSEQ multiplex PCR, and TCRdb holds only the in-frame ones, with some missing. This sample has around 110,000 clones; 9% to 10% occur once, and the top ten carry 3% to 3.5%. The receptor's source is a man younger than 45 in good health and CMV-seronegative. The J gene is TRBJ2-2, the V gene TRBV5-1; tentative D call: TRBD1 (7 bases). Sequences were obtained from PBMCs. The DNA of the CDR3 is TGCGCCAGCAGCTTGGGGGGCGGGACAGCAAACACCGGGGAGCTGTTTTTT. It yields the protein CASSLGGGTANTGELFF.